This TCR beta chain appears in the sequencing data of a study of glioma-infiltrating T cells after dendritic cell vaccination (dated by TCRdb to the mid-2010s). At the level of the whole study: A cohort of 15 or so glioblastoma patients from Phase I and II dendritic cell vaccination trials was included, of whom 9 were newly diagnosed and 6 had recurrent disease. Deep sequencing of TCR beta CDR3 regions was used to quantify tumor-infiltrating lymphocyte content and compare tumor and blood repertoires in dendritic cell-vaccinated glioblastoma patients. Patients received autologous tumor lysate-pulsed dendritic cell vaccination between about 2003 and 2013. Patients received three intradermal dendritic cell vaccine injections at biweekly intervals in the arm below the axilla. The vaccine consisted of monocyte-derived dendritic cells cultured less than 9 days with IL-4 and GM-CSF, then pulsed overnight with autologous tumor lysate. TCR sequencing metrics, including TIL content and tumor-blood repertoire overlap, were correlated with survival after dendritic cell vaccination.

Findings and caveats that apply to the study as a whole: The cohort was small and heterogeneous, few patients had complete blood and tumor sets, and even fewer had initial-recurrent tumor pairs. The three-group TCR overlap response model was described as speculative and requiring prospective validation. No direct relationship between TCR clonality and survival was found, suggesting that a diverse polyclonal response may matter. After dendritic cell vaccination, a higher estimated pretreatment TIL content predicted longer time to progression and longer overall survival.

As encoded in the germline V gene, CDR1 is SGHTA while CDR2 is FQGNSA. V loses 1 base at its end and J loses 3 bases; junction bases beyond the gene matches: 3. From its cysteine to its phenylalanine, the CDR3 spans 15 amino acids. Only the CDR3 DNA stays, 45 bases, in frame from base 1. Details on this clone: There is no known antigen for this receptor. The sample holds no much larger clone one base away, and base qualities are not on file.

In the paper's terms, the time point label means: after dendritic cell vaccination, including at tumor progression/relapse. Selection of patients required sufficient residual fresh-frozen tumor tissue and over two years of available survival data. Although molecular status otherwise differed among the glioblastoma patients, no patient had an isocitrate dehydrogenase mutation. PBMC were collected before vaccination, two weeks after the third vaccination, and at tumor progression if tumor progression occurred. Genomic DNA was extracted with the Qiagen DNeasy Blood extraction Kit. Using the immunoSEQ assay, TCRB CDR3 regions were amplified from 1.5 to 2 micrograms of genomic DNA, or from all available DNA when less than that was on hand. Multiplex PCR used 60 forward primers for TCR V beta segments and 13 reverse primers for J beta segments. To estimate reads per starting template, synthetic control templates were spiked into each sample at limiting dilution. Reads of 87 bp were generated by sequencing on the Illumina HiSeq System. The original pipeline was this. PCR and sequencing errors were removed by a nearest neighbor algorithm that merged closely related sequences. TCR overlap was measured as the percentage of unique tumor TCR beta sequences that were also present in the peripheral blood of the same patient. The table comes from immuneACCESS by way of TCRdb, which keeps in-frame sequences with V and J called. Part of the clones is missing from these tables; in studies checked, under half for an unresolved V gene and the rest for unknown reasons. For V, J and clone size, that table is used; D and trimming come from the DNA. The sample includes tens of thousands of clones, with approximately 89% observed a single time. Approximately 10% of the sample is held by the ten biggest clonotypes.

Material: blood, obtained after dendritic cell vaccination. The receptor chain draws on TRBV7-2 and TRBJ1-3; 7 central bases correspond to TRBD1. The sequence was obtained from a human donor with glioblastoma. The DNA is as follows: TGTGCCAGCAGCTTAGAAAGGGGGCTTGGAAACACCATATATTTT. Protein translation: CASSLERGLGNTIYF.